These 13 T cell receptor beta chains came from one sample sequenced in a study of response to subunit inactivated influenza vaccine. TCRdb independently ran MiXCR on the RT-PCR reads; one entry per CDR3 protein. The table has under 950,000 distinct CDR3 sequences, over 20% seen once. Sequencing used PBMCs from blood, obtained 5 days after vaccination. The receptors stem from a man aged 50 to 59 who received an inactivated influenza vaccine.

The chain recombines TRBV30 with TRBJ1-5; D unclear. V gave up 0 bases and J gave up 6 bases, with 9 bases separating them. Per germline, CDR1 GTSNPN and CDR2 SVGIG (reference sequence). The length of the CDR3 is 13 residues. For the CDR3, the DNA is TGTGCCTGGAGTGTCCGTCGGAGTCAGCCCCAGCATTTT. Its translation: CAWSVRRSQPQHF. The full variable domain, in which reference TRBV30 and TRBJ1-5 provide the parts outside the CDR3, is SQTIHQWPATLVQPVGSPLSLECTVEGTSNPNLYWYRQAAGRGLQLLFYSVGIGQISSEVPQNLSASRPQDRQFILSSKKLLLSDSGFYLCAWSVRRSQPQHFGDGTRLSIL.

The V call is TRBV5-5, the J call TRBJ2-2, with D possibly TRBD2 on 6 matching bases. The ends were cut back, 6 bases at V and 4 bases at J, with 13 bases in the middle. The CDR3 length is 14 residues. Germline CDR1 reads SGHKS; CDR2 reads YYEKEE (reference sequence). DNA for the CDR3: TGTGCCAGCACTTCGGGGACTTCCACCGGGGAGCTGTTTTTT. Its translation is CASTSGTSTGELFF. Supplemented by reference TRBV5-5 and TRBJ2-2, the full variable domain reads DAGVTQSPTHLIKTRGQQVTLRCSPISGHKSVSWYQQVLGQGPQFIFQYYEKEERGRGNFPDRFSARQFPNYSSELNVNALLLGDSALYLCASTSGTSTGELFFGEGSRLTVL.

V usage is TRBV7-9 and J usage is TRBJ1-5; D is undetermined. Germline V lookup: CDR1 SEHNR, CDR2 FQNEAQ (reference sequence). The germline V and J ends were trimmed by 2 bases and 6 bases, with 11 bases remaining between them. This CDR3 has 14 residues. CDR3 nucleotide sequence: TGTGCCAGCAGCTTAATCGGTTACAGTCAGCCCCAGCATTTT. This translates into CASSLIGYSQPQHF.

This clonotype was observed at least ten times. This chain uses TRBV5-1 with TRBJ2-1; 7 bases are a match to TRBD1. Trimming took 5 bases from V and 7 from J; bases not matched to a gene: 12. Germline values: CDR1 SGHRS, CDR2 YFSETQ. The CDR3 runs 15 residues. The CDR3: CASSPGTVGWNEQFF. The DNA of the CDR3 is TGCGCCAGCAGTCCCGGGACAGTAGGCTGGAATGAGCAGTTCTTC.

This clonotype has only a few counts. The rearrangement uses TRBV12-3 or TRBV12-4 and TRBJ1-2, with D perhaps TRBD1 (5 bases). V was clipped by 6 bases and J by 8 bases, with 19 bases between them. This CDR3 is 14 amino acids long. DNA for the CDR3: TGTGCCAGCAGCATGACTAGGGGCCTTGACGGCTACACCTTC. It translates to CASSMTRGLDGYTF.

V gene TRBV6-5 combines with J gene TRBJ2-2, with D perhaps TRBD2 (5 bases). This CDR3 spans 15 amino acids. In germline, CDR1 is MNHEY, CDR2 SVGAGI. V was pared by 3 bases and J by 4 bases, with 12 bases between. This CDR3 is CASSYLGVGTGELFF. The CDR3 bases are TGTGCCAGCAGTTATCTGGGAGTAGGCACCGGGGAGCTGTTTTTT.

V and J are TRBV9 and TRBJ2-1; no clear D. Germline CDR1 reads SGDLS; CDR2 reads YYNGEE. The CDR3 is made up of 15 amino acids. The germline V and J ends were trimmed by 4 bases and 5 bases, with 16 bases remaining between them. Written as DNA, the CDR3 is TGTGCCAGCAGCCCCCGCGTACAGTTGGACAATGAGCAGTTCTTC. This gives the protein CASSPRVQLDNEQFF.

This clonotype was detected only a few times. V usage is TRBV7-2 and J usage is TRBJ1-2; D ambiguous. CDR1 SGHTA and CDR2 FQGNSA come from the germline V gene. CDR3 length equals 15 residues. The ends were cut back, 3 bases at V and 0 bases at J, with 11 bases in the middle. CDR3 sequence (DNA): TGTGCCAGCAGCTTGGTTCGCCAAGCTAACTATGGCTACACCTTC. Translation: CASSLVRQANYGYTF.

The gene calls are TRBV4-3 and TRBJ1-2, with D perhaps TRBD1 (5 bases). The CDR3 has 17 residues. Germline lookup yields CDR1 LGHNA and CDR2 YSLEER. The V gene lost 0 bases and the J gene lost 2 bases, with 16 bases spanning the gap. The CDR3 nucleotides read TGCGCCAGCAGCCAAGAGGAGTGGAGACAGCCGAACTATGGCTACACCTTC. Translating it yields CASSQEEWRQPNYGYTF.

This clonotype has more than one count but fewer than ten. The chain links TRBV9 to TRBJ2-2, with TRBD2 matching over 13 bases. CDR1 and CDR2 (germline): SGDLS, YYNGEE. V lost 0 bases and J lost 9; bases outside the gene matches: 2. This CDR3 comprises 15 residues. The CDR3 sequence is CASSVGTSGSRELFF. In nucleotides, the CDR3 is TGTGCCAGCAGCGTAGGGACTAGCGGGAGCCGGGAGCTGTTTTTT.

This clonotype was counted between two and nine times. The chain uses TRBV20-1 and TRBJ2-1, with TRBD2 matching 9 bases. V shed 1 base, J shed 4 bases, and the junction held 5 bases outside the gene matches. The CDR3 loop spans 15 amino acids. Per germline, CDR1 DFQATT and CDR2 SNEGSKA (reference sequence). CDR3 DNA: TGCAGTGCTAGAGCCCTTAGCGGGAGTTACAATGAGCAGTTCTTC. Protein product: CSARALSGSYNEQFF.

This sequence joins TRBV20-1 and TRBJ2-5; maybe TRBD2 (5 bases). V was clipped by 0 bases and J by 4 bases, with 12 bases between them. There are 14 residues in the CDR3. The V gene's germline CDR1 is DFQATT and CDR2 SNEGSKA (reference sequence). The CDR3 nucleotides read TGCAGTGCTAGAGATGGGAGCAAAGTAGAGACCCAGTACTTC. This gives the protein CSARDGSKVETQYF.

The chain combines TRBV29-1 with TRBJ1-5; 7 bases map to TRBD1. Germline assignment: CDR1 SQVTM and CDR2 ANQGSEA. There are 16 residues in the CDR3. The J segment lost 2 bases and the V segment lost 6 bases, leaving 13 bases of the junction unmatched. This CDR3 reads CSVKTGVGGGNQPQHF. The DNA of the CDR3 is TGCAGCGTCAAAACAGGGGTAGGAGGTGGCAATCAGCCCCAGCATTTT.